This TCR beta chain appears in the sequencing data of a study of blood T cell repertoires in COVID-19. Overall study: From T cells, B-cell-depleted T cells, or PBMCs came the material, which was cDNA or gDNA.

This clone was observed once. Repertoires were generated with immunoSEQ multiplex PCR, while TCRdb's copy carries only in-frame clones and drops some. The sample lists around 100,000 clones, 90% occurring once. The sample consisted of peripheral blood. This receptor was taken from a man between 45 and 60 years old with acute or convalescent COVID-19.

CDR3 in DNA: TGTGCCAGCAGCTTAGGCTCGGGGGGCGGGGAGACCCAGTACTTC. Translation: CASSLGSGGGETQYF. The chain recombines TRBV7-2 with TRBJ2-5; tentative D call: TRBD2 (7 bases). The CDR3 consists of 15 residues. Germline V CDR1 and CDR2: SGHTA, FQGNSA. Trimming shortened V by 1 base and J by 5 bases, and 14 bases separated the two germline ends.